This T cell receptor beta chain was sequenced during a study of shared clonotypes between healthy human individuals (dated by TCRdb to about 2020). Study-wide context: A couple of women and a few men aged 18 to 49 years were included in the cohort. Per donor, three plates each were used for CD4 naive and CD4 memory, two for CD8 naive, and one for CD8 memory. Different laboratories and diverse techniques were used to prepare libraries and sequence TCR repertoires, to increase sequencing depth and limit assay-specific biases. Leukapheresis yielded between about 0.9 and 9.5 billion PBMCs per donor. The study deeply sequenced blood TCR repertoires of several healthy adults to estimate repertoire size and the extent of clonotype sharing between individuals. General study outcomes and caveats: Only blood was sampled, and tissue TCR repertoires likely differ from those in blood. Higher generation probabilities were observed for clonotypes shared by all four sorted-subset donors than for non-shared clonotypes. Pairwise subsampling led to the expectation that sequencing depth would affect the degree of clonotype sharing among donors. Across four donors, about 5% of naive CD4, 3% to 4% of naive CD8, about 2.3% of memory CD4, and around 0.4% of memory CD8 clonotypes were shared. Incomplete sequencing was indicated by rarefaction of sorted-subset datasets, despite the large sequencing depth. Because the study included a small number of donors, the genetic and exposure-history diversity represented was limited. Naive subsets generally had larger estimated clonotype richness than memory subsets.

A remark on this clone: Its cognate antigen has yet to be identified. There are no base qualities to consult, and no much larger clone falls within one base.

Using the deep immunoSEQ assay, multiplex PCR amplified TCR CDR3 regions from genomic DNA. Extracted genomic DNA from each cell subset was spread evenly across all wells of several immunoSEQ 96-well plates, with each plate serving as a replicate. For sorted subsets, about 0.2 ug genomic DNA, equal to tens of thousands of T cell genomes, was loaded into each replicate PCR. The purified libraries were quantified using a Qubit 3.0 fluorometer, sized with a Bioanalyzer 2100, and then quantified again using the KAPA Library Quantification kit. Every immunoSEQ 96-well plate was sequenced on a separate single-read 150-cycle Illumina NextSeq 550 flow cell. The paper's processing steps were these. Because only junctional sequences without quality scores were contained in the immunoSEQ output, filtering matching that applied to full-length reads could not be performed. Sequences were annotated with PyIR, a Python wrapper for IgBLAST v1.9, using IMGT germline references to assign V/J genes and CDR3. Reads were filtered out if the reads had weak V/J assignments (E-value above 1e-6), no CDR3, stop codons, out-of-frame junctions, or ambiguous translated residues. V3J clonotypes were defined as sequences sharing an identical inferred V gene, J gene, and CDR3 amino acid sequence. Percentage overlap between repertoires was computed as shared unique clonotypes divided by the size of the smaller repertoire. Three approaches were used to assess repertoire richness: RTK rarefaction, the Chao1 estimator, and Recon v2.1 estimates of unobserved clonotypes. Generation probabilities were computed with OLGA for all TCRbeta clonotypes obtained by the gDNA method from a few donors. In its TCRdb copy, this immuneACCESS table keeps in-frame sequences only and misses some clones. Where compared with another copy, unresolved V genes explain less than half of these, and the others have no known cause. V and J calls and clone size are given by that table; D and trimming were obtained from the DNA. The sample profile shows some 1.4 million clones; roughly 97% of them were found once. Approximately 1.1% of the sample is in the top ten clones.

The CDR3 goes from the cysteine to the phenylalanine over 15 residues. Of all the DNA, just the CDR3 is kept, 45 bases in frame from base 1. V and J lose 2 bases and 0 bases, and a span of 11 bases separates them. Looking up the germline V gene yields CDR1 SNHLY and CDR2 FYNNEI. Donors were healthy HIV-negative adults with no recently reported acute infections or vaccinations. Every donor was a Caucasian adult living in Nashville, Tennessee, USA. CD4+ T cells were enriched by magnetic negative selection; naive cells were then positively selected on CD45RA, and the negative fraction formed the memory subset. After blood collection by leukapheresis, PBMCs were isolated using Ficoll-Histopaque density gradient centrifugation and then cryopreserved in the vapor phase of liquid nitrogen. Analytical flow cytometry was used to check the purity and quantity of each magnetically sorted T cell population. Genomic DNA was isolated from every sorted fraction and measured by UV absorbance on a Nanodrop 2000c.

This TCR derives from a man under 40 in good health. The specimen was naive CD4+ T cells sorted from blood. According to the study, the label for this sample's cell subset or site signals: CD45RA+ positively selected. Recombination linked TRBV2 to TRBJ2-7; the D gene is perhaps TRBD1, from 5 matching bases. The nucleotides are TGTGCCAGCAGTGAATTGACAGATTCCTCCTACGAGCAGTACTTC. This yields the protein CASSELTDSSYEQYF.